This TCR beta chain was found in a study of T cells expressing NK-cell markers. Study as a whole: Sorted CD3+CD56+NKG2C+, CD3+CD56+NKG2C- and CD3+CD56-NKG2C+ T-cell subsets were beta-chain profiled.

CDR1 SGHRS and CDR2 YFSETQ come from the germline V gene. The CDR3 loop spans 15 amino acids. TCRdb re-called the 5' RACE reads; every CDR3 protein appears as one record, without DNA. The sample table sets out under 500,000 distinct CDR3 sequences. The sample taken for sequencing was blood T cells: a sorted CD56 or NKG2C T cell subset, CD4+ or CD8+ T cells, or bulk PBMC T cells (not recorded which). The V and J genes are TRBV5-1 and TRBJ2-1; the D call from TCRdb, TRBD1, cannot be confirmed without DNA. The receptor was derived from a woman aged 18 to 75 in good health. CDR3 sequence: CASSKGQGVYNEQFF.